The 16 T cell receptor beta chains presented below share a single source sample, sequenced in a study of CD8 T cells in ankylosing spondylitis. TCRdb processed the 5' RACE reads anew with MiXCR; each CDR3 protein has one entry. The data hold 200,000 to 300,000 distinct CDR3 sequences, with under 12% observed a single time. Source material: blood, either unsorted or a sorted T cell fraction (not recorded which). The receptors stem from a male donor with ankylosing spondylitis or in good health (not recorded which).

The DNA of the CDR3 is TGTGCCAGCAGGACGGCAGCTGGAAACACCATATATTTT. This translates into CASRTAAGNTIYF. The chain uses TRBV27 and TRBJ1-3; D is undetermined. The CDR3 has 13 amino acids. CDR1 MNHEY and CDR2 SMNVEV come from the germline V gene (reference sequence). The ends were cut back, 6 bases at V and 2 bases at J, with 8 bases in the middle.

This clonotype occurred many times. This chain links TRBV27 with TRBJ2-7; D could derive from TRBD1 or TRBD2 (5 bases each). The CDR3 is 13 residues long. CDR1 is MNHEY and CDR2 is SMNVEV in the germline V gene (reference sequence). V was clipped by 8 bases and J by 5 bases, with 16 bases between them. The CDR3: CASVGTLGDEQYF. The CDR3, as DNA: TGTGCCAGCGTAGGCACCCTGGGGGACGAGCAGTACTTC.

This chain links TRBV12-3 or TRBV12-4 with TRBJ1-2; maybe TRBD1 (5 bases). The CDR3 is 14 amino acids. Trimming cost V 8 bases and J 4 bases, with 17 bases left between them. The CDR3 DNA reads TGTGCCAGCGTCCTCTCGGGGGGATTCTATGGCTACACCTTC. This sequence encodes CASVLSGGFYGYTF.

This clonotype was seen at least ten times. The chain carries TRBV5-1 and TRBJ1-6; D remains ambiguous. V gave up 4 bases and J gave up 6 bases, with 17 bases separating them. CDR1 is SGHRS, CDR2 YFSETQ, per germline. CDR3 size: 16 residues. Here the CDR3 DNA reads TGCGCCAGCAGCCCGGTGCTGGGAGCCTTTAATTCACCCCTCCACTTT. Its protein is CASSPVLGAFNSPLHF. The full variable domain, with the rest looked up from reference TRBV5-1 and TRBJ1-6, is KAGVTQTPRYLIKTRGQQVTLSCSPISGHRSVSWYQQTPGQGLQFLFEYFSETQRNKGNFPGRFSGRQFSNSRSEMNVSTLELGDSALYLCASSPVLGAFNSPLHFGNGTRLTVT.

The rearrangement links TRBV5-1 to TRBJ2-7; D uncertain. Germline values: CDR1 SGHRS, CDR2 YFSETQ. There are 16 residues in the CDR3. The ends were cut back, 0 bases at V and 0 bases at J, with 13 bases in the middle. CDR3 amino acids: CASSLEVRSHSYEQYF. CDR3 nucleotide sequence: TGCGCCAGCAGCTTGGAAGTCAGATCCCACTCCTACGAGCAGTACTTC.

This clonotype was counted ten times or more. This chain uses TRBV12-3 or TRBV12-4 with TRBJ1-1; D uncertain. The CDR3 loop spans 13 amino acids. Between the trimmed V and J ends, which lost 6 bases and 1 base, there was a span of 9 bases. CDR3 sequence (DNA): TGTGCCAGCAGCCTACAGAAGAACACTGAAGCTTTCTTT. Its translation: CASSLQKNTEAFF.

At least ten counts were recorded for this clonotype. The rearrangement joins TRBV5-1 to TRBJ1-1; 7 nucleotides agree with TRBD1. The CDR3 consists of 18 residues. Germline V lookup: CDR1 SGHRS, CDR2 YFSETQ. After removal of 4 bases from V and 0 bases from J, the junction contained 15 bases not matched to a gene. CDR3 amino acids: CASSLRSPGQRMNTEAFF. CDR3 coding DNA: TGCGCCAGCAGCCTAAGGAGCCCGGGACAGCGCATGAACACTGAAGCTTTCTTT.

This clonotype showed up many times. The J gene is TRBJ2-7, the V gene TRBV10-2; TRBD1 agrees at 8 bases. The CDR3 sequence is 16 residues long. The ends lost 1 base at V and 0 bases at J; junction bases unmatched: 5. CDR1 and CDR2 (germline): WSHSY, SAAADI. In nucleotides, the CDR3 is TGCGCCAGCAGTGAGTTCCGGACAGGGAACTCCTACGAGCAGTACTTC. This translates into CASSEFRTGNSYEQYF.

This clonotype was seen many times. V usage is TRBV4-2 and J usage is TRBJ2-7; 10 positions agree with TRBD2. Germline trimming cut 1 base from V and 4 bases from J; bases unmatched to any gene: 4. The CDR3 covers 15 residues. Germline loops: CDR1 LGHNA, CDR2 YNFKEQ. DNA for the CDR3: TGTGCCAGCAGCCAAGGGGCTAGCGGGGGATACGAGCAGTACTTC. Its translation is CASSQGASGGYEQYF.

Ten or more counts support this clonotype. The chain links TRBV11-2 to TRBJ2-3, with 8 bases aligning to TRBD1. CDR3 length: 15 residues. J lost 2 bases, V lost 5 bases, and 6 bases had no gene match. Germline assignment: CDR1 SGHAT and CDR2 FQNNGV. Written as DNA, the CDR3 is TGTGCCAGCAGCCCGCAGGGGGCTCCCACAGATACGCAGTATTTT. Its protein product is CASSPQGAPTDTQYF.

This clonotype was picked up many times. This chain uses TRBV14 with TRBJ1-1; perhaps TRBD1 as D (5 bases). Germline V gene sequence: CDR1 SGHDN, CDR2 FVKESK. V lost 4 bases, J lost 0 bases, and 9 bases lay in between. This CDR3 spans 14 amino acids. The CDR3 region is CASSRQQMNTEAFF. The CDR3 DNA reads as TGTGCCAGCAGCCGACAGCAAATGAACACTGAAGCTTTCTTT.

This clonotype has ten or more counts. The J gene is TRBJ1-6, the V gene TRBV12-3 or TRBV12-4; no definite D call. CDR3 size: 15 residues. Trimming removed 0 bases from V and 14 bases from J, with 17 bases in between. The CDR3 protein is CASSLAPDGPEALHF. CDR3 DNA sequence: TGTGCCAGCAGTTTAGCGCCCGACGGACCAGAGGCCCTCCACTTT.

This clonotype appeared many times. The rearrangement joins TRBV7-8 to TRBJ1-1, with unresolved D. V lost 3 bases and J lost 4, with 15 bases in between. The CDR3 runs to 15 residues. Germline values: CDR1 SGHVS, CDR2 FQNEAQ. As DNA, the CDR3 is TGTGCCAGCAGCTTCGGCCCCCGACTCCTCACTGAAGCTTTCTTT. It yields the protein CASSFGPRLLTEAFF. Combining the CDR3 with reference TRBV7-8 and TRBJ1-1 gives the whole variable domain GAGVSQSPRYKVAKRGQDVALRCDPISGHVSLFWYQQALGQGPEFLTYFQNEAQLDKSGLPSDRFFAERPEGSVSTLKIQRTQQEDSAVYLCASSFGPRLLTEAFFGQGTRLTVV.

This clonotype has at least ten counts. The chain is built from TRBV7-9 and TRBJ2-5; weak D call: TRBD2 (5 bases). This CDR3 has 12 residues. Trimming took off 4 bases at V and 4 bases at J, with 7 bases between the two ends. Per germline, CDR1 SEHNR and CDR2 FQNEAQ (reference sequence). The CDR3 here is CASSWAGETQYF. The CDR3 nucleotides are TGTGCCAGCAGCTGGGCGGGAGAGACCCAGTACTTC.

This clonotype came up many times. This rearrangement joins TRBV12-3 or TRBV12-4 to TRBJ2-5; 7 nucleotides align to TRBD1. Trimming at V came to 2 bases and at J to 5 bases, leaving 5 bases not matched to a gene. The CDR3 has 14 amino acids. CDR3 bases: TGTGCCAGCAGTTTAAATGACAGGGTGGAGACCCAGTACTTC. Translated: CASSLNDRVETQYF.

The chain recombines TRBV6-4 with TRBJ2-2, with 14 bases lining up with TRBD2. The length of the CDR3 is 16 residues. The V and J ends lost 6 bases and 7 bases, in that order; junction bases with no gene match: 7. The germline V gene has CDR1 MRHNA and CDR2 SNTAGT. The CDR3 DNA reads as TGTGCCAGCAGCCCGACTAGCGGGGGGGCCGACGGGGAGCTGTTTTTT. This translates into CASSPTSGGADGELFF.